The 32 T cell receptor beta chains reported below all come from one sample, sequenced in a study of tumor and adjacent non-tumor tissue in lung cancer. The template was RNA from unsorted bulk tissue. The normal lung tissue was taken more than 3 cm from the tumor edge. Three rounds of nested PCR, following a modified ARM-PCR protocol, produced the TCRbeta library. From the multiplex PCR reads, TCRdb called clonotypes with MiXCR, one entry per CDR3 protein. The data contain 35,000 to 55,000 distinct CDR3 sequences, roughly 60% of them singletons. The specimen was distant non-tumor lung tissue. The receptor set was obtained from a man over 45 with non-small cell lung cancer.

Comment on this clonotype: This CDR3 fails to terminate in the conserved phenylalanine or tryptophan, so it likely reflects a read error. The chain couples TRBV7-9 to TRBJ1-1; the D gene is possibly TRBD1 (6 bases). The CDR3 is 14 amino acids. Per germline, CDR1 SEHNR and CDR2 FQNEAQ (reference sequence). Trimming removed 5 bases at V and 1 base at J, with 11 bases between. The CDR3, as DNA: TGTGCCAGCAGCAAACAGGGCAAGAACACTGAAGCTTTCTTA. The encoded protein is CASSKQGKNTEAFL.

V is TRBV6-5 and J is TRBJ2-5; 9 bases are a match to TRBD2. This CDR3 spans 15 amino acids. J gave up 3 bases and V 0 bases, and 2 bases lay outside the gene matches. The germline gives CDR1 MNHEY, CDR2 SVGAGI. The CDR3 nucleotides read TGTGCCAGCAGTTACTCAATAGCGGGGGAAGAGACCCAGTACTTC. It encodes CASSYSIAGEETQYF.

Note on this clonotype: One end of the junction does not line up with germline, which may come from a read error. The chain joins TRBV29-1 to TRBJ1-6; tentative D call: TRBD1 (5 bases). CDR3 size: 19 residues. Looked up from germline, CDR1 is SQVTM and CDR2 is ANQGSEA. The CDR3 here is CSVEVSGSECKKFYSPLLF. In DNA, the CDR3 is TGCAGCGTTGAAGTATCAGGGAGCGAATGCAAGAAGTTTTATTCACCCCTCCTCTTT.

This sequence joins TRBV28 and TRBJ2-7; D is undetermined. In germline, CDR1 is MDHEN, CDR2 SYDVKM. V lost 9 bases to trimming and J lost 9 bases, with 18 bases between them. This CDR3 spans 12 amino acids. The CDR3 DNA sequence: TGTGCCAGTAGCCCCCCCACCGGCGTGCAGTACTTC. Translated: CASSPPTGVQYF. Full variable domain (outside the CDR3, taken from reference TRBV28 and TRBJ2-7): DVKVTQSSRYLVKRTGEKVFLECVQDMDHENMFWYRQDPGLGLRLIYFSYDVKMKEKGDIPEGYSVSREKKERFSLILESASTNQTSMYLCASSPPTGVQYFGPGTRLTVT.

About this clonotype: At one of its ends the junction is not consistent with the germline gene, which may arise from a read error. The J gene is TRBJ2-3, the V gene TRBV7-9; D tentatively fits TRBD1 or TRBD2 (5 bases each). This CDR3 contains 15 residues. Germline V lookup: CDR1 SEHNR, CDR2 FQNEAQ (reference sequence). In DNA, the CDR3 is TGTGCCAGCAACTTAATTGGGGGTAGCACAGATACGCAGTATTTT. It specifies CASNLIGGSTDTQYF.

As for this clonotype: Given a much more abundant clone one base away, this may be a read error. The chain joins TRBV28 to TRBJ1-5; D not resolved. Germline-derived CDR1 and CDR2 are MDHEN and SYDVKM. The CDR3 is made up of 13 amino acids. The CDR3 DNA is TGTGCCGGCAGACGGGATAGCAATCAGCCCCAGCATTTT. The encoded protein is CAGRRDSNQPQHF.

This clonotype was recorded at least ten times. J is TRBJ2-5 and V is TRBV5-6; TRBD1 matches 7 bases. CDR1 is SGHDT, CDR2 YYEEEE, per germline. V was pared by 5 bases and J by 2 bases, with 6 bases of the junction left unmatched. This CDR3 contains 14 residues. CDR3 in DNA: TGTGCCAGCAGTCGACAGGGTTCACAAGAGACCCAGTACTTC. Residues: CASSRQGSQETQYF.

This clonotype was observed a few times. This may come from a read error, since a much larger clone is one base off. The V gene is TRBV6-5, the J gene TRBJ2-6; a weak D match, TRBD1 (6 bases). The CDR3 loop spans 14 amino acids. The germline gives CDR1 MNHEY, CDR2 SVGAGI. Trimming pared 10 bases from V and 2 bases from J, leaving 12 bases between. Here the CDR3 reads CANSYRAGANVLTF. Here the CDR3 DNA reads TGTGCCAACAGCTACAGGGCTGGGGCCAACGTCCTGACTTTC.

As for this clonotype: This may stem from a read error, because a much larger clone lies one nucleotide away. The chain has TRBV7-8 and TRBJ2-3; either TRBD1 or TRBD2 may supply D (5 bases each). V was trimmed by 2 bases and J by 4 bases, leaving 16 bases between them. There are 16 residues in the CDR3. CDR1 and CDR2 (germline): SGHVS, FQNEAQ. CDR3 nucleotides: TGTGCCAGCAGCTTAACTAGGGGCTGGTATCCAGATACGCAGTATTTT. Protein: CASSLTRGWYPDTQYF.

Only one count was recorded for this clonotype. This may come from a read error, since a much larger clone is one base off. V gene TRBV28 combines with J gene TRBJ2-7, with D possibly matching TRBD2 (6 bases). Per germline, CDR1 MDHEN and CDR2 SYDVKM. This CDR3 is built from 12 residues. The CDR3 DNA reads TGTGCCAGCATTGAGCAGGGAGGTATTAGGGACTTC. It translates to CASIEQGGIRDF.

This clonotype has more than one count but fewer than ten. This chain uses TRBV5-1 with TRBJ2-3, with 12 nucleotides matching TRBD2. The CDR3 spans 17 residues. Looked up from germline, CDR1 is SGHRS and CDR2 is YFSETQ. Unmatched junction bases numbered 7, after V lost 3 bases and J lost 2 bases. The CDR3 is CASSSRTSGANTDTQYF. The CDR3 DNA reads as TGCGCCAGCAGCTCACGGACTAGCGGGGCAAACACAGATACGCAGTATTTT. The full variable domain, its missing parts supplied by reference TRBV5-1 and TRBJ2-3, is KAGVTQTPRYLIKTRGQQVTLSCSPISGHRSVSWYQQTPGQGLQFLFEYFSETQRNKGNFPGRFSGRQFSNSRSEMNVSTLELGDSALYLCASSSRTSGANTDTQYFGPGTRLTVL.

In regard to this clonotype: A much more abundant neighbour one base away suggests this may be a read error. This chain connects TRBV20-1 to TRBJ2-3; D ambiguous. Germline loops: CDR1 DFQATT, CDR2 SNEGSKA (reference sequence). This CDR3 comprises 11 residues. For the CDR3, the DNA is TGCAGTGTTAGAGATATGTATACGCAGTATTTT. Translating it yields CSVRDMYTQYF.

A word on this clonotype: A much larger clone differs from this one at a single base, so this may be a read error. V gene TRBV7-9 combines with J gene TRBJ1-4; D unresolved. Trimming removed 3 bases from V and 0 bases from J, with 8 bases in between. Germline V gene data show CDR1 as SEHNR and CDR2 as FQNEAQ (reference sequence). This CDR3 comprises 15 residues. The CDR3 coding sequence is TGTGCCAGCAGCTTCTCCAGCACAACTAATGAAAAACTGTTTTTT. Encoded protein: CASSFSSTTNEKLFF.

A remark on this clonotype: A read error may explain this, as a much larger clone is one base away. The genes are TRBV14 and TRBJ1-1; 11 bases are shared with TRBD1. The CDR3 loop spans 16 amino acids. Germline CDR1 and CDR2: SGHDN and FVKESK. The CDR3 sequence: CVSRQRTGGMLAEAFF. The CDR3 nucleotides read TGTGTCAGCAGACAACGGACAGGGGGCATGCTGGCTGAAGCTTTCTTT.

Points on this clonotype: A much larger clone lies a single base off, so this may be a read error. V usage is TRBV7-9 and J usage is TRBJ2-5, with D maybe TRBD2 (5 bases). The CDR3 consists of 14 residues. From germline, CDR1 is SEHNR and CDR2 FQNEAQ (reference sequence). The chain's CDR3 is CANSLLAGSETQYF. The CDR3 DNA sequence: TGTGCCAACAGCTTACTTGCGGGTTCAGAGACCCAGTACTTC.

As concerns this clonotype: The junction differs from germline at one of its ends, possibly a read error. CDR3: CASSNSGFEAFF. CDR3 sequence (DNA): TGTGCCAGCAGCAATTCGGGGTTTGAAGCTTTCTTC. The rearrangement joins TRBV11-2 to TRBJ1-1; D not certain. Germline V gives CDR1 SGHAT, CDR2 FQNNGV. The CDR3 is made up of 12 amino acids.

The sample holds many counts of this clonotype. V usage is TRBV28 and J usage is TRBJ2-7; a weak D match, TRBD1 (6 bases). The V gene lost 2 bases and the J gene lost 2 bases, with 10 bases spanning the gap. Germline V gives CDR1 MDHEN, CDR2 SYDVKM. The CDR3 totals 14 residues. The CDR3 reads CASSLGGGPYEQYF. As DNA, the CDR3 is TGTGCCAGCAGTTTAGGGGGCGGCCCCTACGAGCAGTACTTC. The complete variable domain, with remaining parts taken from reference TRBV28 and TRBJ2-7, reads DVKVTQSSRYLVKRTGEKVFLECVQDMDHENMFWYRQDPGLGLRLIYFSYDVKMKEKGDIPEGYSVSREKKERFSLILESASTNQTSMYLCASSLGGGPYEQYFGPGTRLTVT.

The CDR3: CSVDLSAGMYEQFF. The CDR3 region has the DNA TGCAGCGTTGATCTTTCTGCAGGGATGTATGAGCAGTTCTTC. The V and J genes are TRBV29-1 and TRBJ2-1, with D perhaps TRBD1 (5 bases). CDR1 and CDR2 (germline): SQVTM, ANQGSEA. The V and J ends lost 3 bases and 8 bases respectively, with 17 bases between them. The CDR3 has 14 residues.

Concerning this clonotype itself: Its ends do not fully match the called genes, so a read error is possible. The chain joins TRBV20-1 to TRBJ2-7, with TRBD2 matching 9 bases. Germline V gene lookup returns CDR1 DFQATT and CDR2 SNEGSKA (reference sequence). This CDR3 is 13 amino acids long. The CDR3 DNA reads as TGCAGTGCTTTAGCGGGAGCGAACTACGAGCAGTATTTC. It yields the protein CSALAGANYEQYF.

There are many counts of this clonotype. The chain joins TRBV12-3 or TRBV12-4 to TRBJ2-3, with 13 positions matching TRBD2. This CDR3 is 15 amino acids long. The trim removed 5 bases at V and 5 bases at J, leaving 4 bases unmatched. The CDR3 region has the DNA TGTGCCAGCAGTCCCGGGACTAGCGGGATAGATACGCAGTATTTT. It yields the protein CASSPGTSGIDTQYF.

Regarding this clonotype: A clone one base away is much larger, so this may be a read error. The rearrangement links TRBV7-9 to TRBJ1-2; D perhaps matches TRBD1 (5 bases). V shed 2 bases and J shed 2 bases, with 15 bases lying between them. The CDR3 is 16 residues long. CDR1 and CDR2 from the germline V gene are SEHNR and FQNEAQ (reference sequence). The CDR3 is CASSLPDKPENYGYTF. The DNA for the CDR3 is TGTGCCAGCAGCTTACCGGACAAGCCCGAGAACTATGGCTACACCTTC.

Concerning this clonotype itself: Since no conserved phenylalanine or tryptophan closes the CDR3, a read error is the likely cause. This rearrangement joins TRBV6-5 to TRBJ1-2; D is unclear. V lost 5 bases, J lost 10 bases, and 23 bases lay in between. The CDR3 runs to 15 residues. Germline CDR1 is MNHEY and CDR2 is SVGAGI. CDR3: CASSPSITPFGDYTI. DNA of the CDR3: TGTGCCAGCAGTCCCTCAATAACCCCTTTCGGGGACTACACCATC.

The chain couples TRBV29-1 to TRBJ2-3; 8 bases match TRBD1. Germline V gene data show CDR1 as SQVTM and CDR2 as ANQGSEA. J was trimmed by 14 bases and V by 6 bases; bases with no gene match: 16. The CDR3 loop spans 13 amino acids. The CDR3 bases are TGCAGCGTCGACGGACAGGGCACAGATACACGGTATTTT. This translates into CSVDGQGTDTRYF.

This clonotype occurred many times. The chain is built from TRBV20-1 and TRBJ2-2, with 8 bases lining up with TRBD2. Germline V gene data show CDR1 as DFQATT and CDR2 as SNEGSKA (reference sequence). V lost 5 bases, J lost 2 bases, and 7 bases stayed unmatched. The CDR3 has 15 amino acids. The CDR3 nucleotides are TGCAGTGCTGACGGGAGGGCCCAAAACACCGGGGAGCTGTTTTTT. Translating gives CSADGRAQNTGELFF.

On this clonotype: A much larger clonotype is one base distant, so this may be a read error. The CDR3 DNA reads as TGTGCCAGCAGTTATTTAGCGGGAGGGTTCCATTTGTACTTC. Translated: CASSYLAGGFHLYF. The gene calls are TRBV6-6 and TRBJ2-7; 11 nucleotides match TRBD2. This CDR3 spans 14 amino acids. Germline assignment: CDR1 MNHNY and CDR2 SVGAGI (reference sequence). V was pared by 3 bases and J by 12 bases, with 10 bases of the junction left unmatched.

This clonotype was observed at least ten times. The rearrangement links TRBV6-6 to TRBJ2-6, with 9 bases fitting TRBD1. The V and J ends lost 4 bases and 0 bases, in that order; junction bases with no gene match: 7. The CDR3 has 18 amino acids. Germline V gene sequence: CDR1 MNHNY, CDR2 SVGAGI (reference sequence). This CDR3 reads CASSLGTGSSSGANVLTF. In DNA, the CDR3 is TGTGCCAGCAGTTTGGGGACAGGGTCAAGCTCTGGGGCCAACGTCCTGACTTTC.

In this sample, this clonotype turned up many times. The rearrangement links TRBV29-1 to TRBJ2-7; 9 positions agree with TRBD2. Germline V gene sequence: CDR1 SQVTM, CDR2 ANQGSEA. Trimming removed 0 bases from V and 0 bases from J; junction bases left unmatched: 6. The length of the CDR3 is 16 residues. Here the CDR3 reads CSVEDVGSGSSYEQYF. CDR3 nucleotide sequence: TGCAGCGTTGAAGATGTCGGTAGCGGGAGCTCCTACGAGCAGTACTTC.

DNA of the CDR3: TGCGCCAACAGTGTGAGGGGGAGCGATGGGGAGCAGTACGTC. Translated: CANSVRGSDGEQYV. The V and J genes are TRBV10-1 and TRBJ2-7; maybe TRBD1 (6 bases). The germline CDR1 and CDR2 sequences are WNHNN and SYGVQD (reference sequence). The CDR3 is 14 residues long.

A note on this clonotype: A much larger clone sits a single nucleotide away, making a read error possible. The CDR3 protein is CASTARRNGYTF. The CDR3 region has the DNA TGTGCCAGCACAGCACGGAGAAATGGCTACACCTTC. The chain recombines TRBV6-1 with TRBJ1-2; D remains ambiguous. The CDR3 contains 12 residues. Germline lookup yields CDR1 MNHNS and CDR2 SASEGT. The V end lost 7 bases, the J end lost 6 bases, and 12 bases lay between the germline ends.

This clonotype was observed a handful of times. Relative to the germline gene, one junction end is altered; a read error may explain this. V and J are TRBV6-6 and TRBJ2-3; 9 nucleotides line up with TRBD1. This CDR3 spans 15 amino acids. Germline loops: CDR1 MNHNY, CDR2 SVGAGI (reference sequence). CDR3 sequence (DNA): TGTGCCAGCAGTACACAGGGGGCAGACACAGATACGCGGTATTTT. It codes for CASSTQGADTDTRYF.

The DNA for the CDR3 is TGCGCCAGTAGTCAGTATAGCGGGGTCACCAACGAGCAGTACTTC. The encoded protein is CASSQYSGVTNEQYF. The rearrangement links TRBV4-1 to TRBJ2-7; TRBD2 aligns across 8 bases. The CDR3 has 15 residues. Germline V gene data show CDR1 as MGHRA and CDR2 as YSYEKL. The ends lost 9 bases at V and 5 bases at J; junction bases unmatched: 15.

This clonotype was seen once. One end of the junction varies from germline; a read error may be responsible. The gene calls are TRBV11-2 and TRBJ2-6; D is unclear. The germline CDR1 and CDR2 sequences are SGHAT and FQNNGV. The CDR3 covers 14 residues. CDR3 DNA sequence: TGTGCCAGCAGCTTCAGCTCTGGGGTCAACGCCCTGACTTTC. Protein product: CASSFSSGVNALTF.